This T cell receptor beta chain came from a study of blood T cells in healthy people across ages. Peripheral blood samples of 9 to 10 milliliters were drawn from each donor. PCR was performed a second time for about 7 to 12 cycles using a sample-barcoded 5' primer and a J-beta primer mix. With 12 random nucleotides, a template-switch adaptor tagged each individual cDNA molecule. TCRdb passed the 5' RACE reads through MiXCR, listing each CDR3 protein once. The data show around 1,500,000 distinct CDR3 sequences, around 42% seen once. This CDR3 is built from 15 residues. The germline V and J ends were trimmed by 6 bases and 8 bases, with 17 bases remaining between them.

V and J are TRBV12-3 or TRBV12-4 and TRBJ1-6, with D tentatively TRBD1 (5 bases). The clonotype was recovered from a woman aged 18-29 years in good health. The sequencing input was blood. The CDR3 bases are TGTGCCAGCAGCCCGACAGACACCGCGGATTCACCCCTCCACTTT. This encodes CASSPTDTADSPLHF.